The 26 T cell receptor beta chains below were found in one sample sequenced in a study of blood T cells in healthy people across ages. For the second PCR, which ran for 7 to 11 cycles, a sample-barcoded 5' primer and a J-beta primer mix were used. Each CDR3 protein is one row after TCRdb ran MiXCR on the 5' RACE reads. The data hold 700,000 or so distinct CDR3 sequences, with approximately 40% observed a single time. Material for sequencing was blood. These receptor sequences come from a man aged 80 or over in good health.

This chain uses TRBV20-1 with TRBJ2-4; 10 bases align to TRBD1. Per germline, CDR1 DFQATT and CDR2 SNEGSKA (reference sequence). V lost 3 bases, J lost 4 bases, and 9 bases stayed unmatched. The CDR3 loop spans 16 amino acids. In nucleotides, the CDR3 is TGCAGTGCTAGGCGACCGGGACAGGGGCCGAAAAACATTCAGTACTTC. Amino acid sequence: CSARRPGQGPKNIQYF.

This clonotype occurred once. The chain recombines TRBV7-8 with TRBJ1-1; possibly TRBD1 for D (5 bases). Germline V gene lookup returns CDR1 SGHVS and CDR2 FQNEAQ. Trimming shortened V by 1 base and J by 11 bases, and 14 bases separated the two germline ends. This CDR3 is 13 amino acids long. The CDR3 DNA is TGTGCCAGCAGCTTAGGGGGGAGGTTGAGTGCTTTCTTT. Translated: CASSLGGRLSAFF.

This clonotype was recorded many times. The chain links TRBV24-1 to TRBJ2-5; the D is unclear. CDR1 KGHDR and CDR2 SFDVKD come from the germline V gene. Trimming pared 3 bases from V and 5 bases from J, leaving 15 bases between. This CDR3 has 15 amino acids. CDR3 DNA: TGTGCCACCAGTGATCCTTCCCGGCCGGAGGAGACCCAGTACTTC. Its translation: CATSDPSRPEETQYF.

This clonotype appeared once. V and J are TRBV20-1 and TRBJ2-7; 13 bases are a match to TRBD2. V gave up 0 bases and J gave up 1 base; unmatched junction bases: 6. CDR3 length equals 17 residues. The germline V gene encodes CDR1 DFQATT and CDR2 SNEGSKA (reference sequence). In nucleotides, the CDR3 is TGCAGTGCTAGAGATACTAGCGGGAGGGCCCAATCCTACGAGCAGTACTTC. This translates into CSARDTSGRAQSYEQYF.

The chain links TRBV15 to TRBJ2-2, with 12 positions matching TRBD1. The CDR3 contains 18 residues. V shed 1 base and J 2 bases; nucleotides not matched to a gene: 5. In germline, CDR1 is LNHNV, CDR2 YYDKDF (reference sequence). Written as DNA, the CDR3 is TGTGCCACCAGCAGAGTTGGGGACAGGGGGCTCAACACCGGGGAGCTGTTTTTT. This sequence encodes CATSRVGDRGLNTGELFF.

The sample holds a few counts of this clonotype. The chain combines TRBV20-1 with TRBJ2-1, with a possible D match to TRBD1 (7 bases). Germline V CDR1 and CDR2: DFQATT, SNEGSKA (reference sequence). The ends were cut back, 3 bases at V and 0 bases at J, with 12 bases in the middle. The CDR3 covers 15 residues. The CDR3 is CSASPGGSSYNEQFF. The CDR3 nucleotides read TGCAGTGCTAGCCCAGGGGGGAGCTCCTACAATGAGCAGTTCTTC.

CDR3 in DNA: TGCAGTGCACTCGACAGGGGGGCGGGTACTGAAGCTTTCTTT. It is translated as CSALDRGAGTEAFF. The chain links TRBV20-1 to TRBJ1-1, with TRBD1 matching over 9 bases. The junction had 10 bases not matched to a gene; V was cut back by 6 bases and J by 5 bases. This CDR3 spans 14 amino acids. CDR1 is DFQATT, CDR2 SNEGSKA, per germline (reference sequence).

This clonotype showed up just a few times. The chain uses TRBV12-3 or TRBV12-4 and TRBJ2-4, with 12 bases matching TRBD2. The J call may be mistaken, given a closer DNA end match to TRBJ2-7. The CDR3 covers 14 residues. The CDR3 nucleotides are TGTGCCAGCAGGCAGACTAGCGGGAGTTACGAGCAGTACTTC. Its translation is CASRQTSGSYEQYF.

The chain has TRBV6-5 and TRBJ2-1; the D gene is possibly TRBD2 (6 bases). The V gene lost 6 bases and the J gene lost 13 bases, with 19 bases spanning the gap. Germline V CDR1 and CDR2: MNHEY, SVGAGI. CDR3 size: 13 residues. DNA for the CDR3: TGTGCCAGCAGACTAGCTTTCGGGAGTACCCAGTTCTTC. Protein product: CASRLAFGSTQFF.

The chain recombines TRBV27 with TRBJ2-3; TRBD2 matches 7 bases. The CDR3 runs 14 residues. The germline gives CDR1 MNHEY, CDR2 SMNVEV (reference sequence). The V segment lost 8 bases and the J segment 4 bases; nucleotides outside the gene matches: 9. CDR3 sequence (DNA): TGTGCCAGCCGCCGAGCGGGATCAGCAGATACGCAGTATTTT. Translation gives CASRRAGSADTQYF.

The V and J genes are TRBV6-6 and TRBJ2-7, with a tentative D call TRBD1 (6 bases). Per the germline V gene, CDR1 is MNHNY and CDR2 is SVGAGI (reference sequence). The CDR3 is 13 residues long. V was trimmed by 6 bases and J by 6 bases, leaving 15 bases between them. CDR3 residues: CASSQLQGSEQYF. The CDR3, as DNA: TGTGCCAGCAGCCAATTACAGGGCTCCGAGCAGTACTTC.

The CDR3 DNA sequence: TGTGCCAGCAGCATCTTACAGGGGACTGGACAGCCCCAGCATTTT. Encoded protein: CASSILQGTGQPQHF. The chain couples TRBV21-1 to TRBJ1-5; the D call in the table, TRBD1, was not verified against the DNA. TRBV21-1 is classified as a pseudogene. This CDR3 spans 15 amino acids.

The chain links TRBV4-3 to TRBJ2-5; D might be TRBD2 (5 bases). Trimming left V 3 bases short and J 2 bases short, with 10 bases between. Germline CDR1 is LGHNA and CDR2 is YSLEER. CDR3 length equals 14 residues. The DNA for the CDR3 is TGCGCCAGCAGCCAGGGAGTCACGCAAGAGACCCAGTACTTC. It yields the protein CASSQGVTQETQYF.

The chain couples TRBV7-2 to TRBJ2-6, with D perhaps TRBD1 (5 bases). Germline V gene data show CDR1 as SGHTA and CDR2 as FQGNSA. Trimming shortened V by 2 bases and J by 0 bases, and 17 bases separated the two germline ends. CDR3 length equals 19 residues. The CDR3 reads CASSLRAQGGSSGANVLTF. As DNA, the CDR3 is TGTGCCAGCAGCTTAAGGGCGCAGGGTGGGTCCTCTGGGGCCAACGTCCTGACTTTC.

The chain recombines TRBV2 with TRBJ1-2; D is ambiguous. V dropped 5 bases and J dropped 6 bases, with 10 bases sitting between them. The CDR3 is made up of 12 amino acids. Germline V CDR1 and CDR2: SNHLY, FYNNEI. CDR3 in amino acids: CASSTRRNGYTF. For the CDR3, the DNA is TGTGCCAGCAGTACGAGACGTAATGGCTACACCTTC.

The chain is built from TRBV4-1 and TRBJ2-5, with D tentatively TRBD1 (6 bases). This CDR3 has 15 amino acids. The germline V gene encodes CDR1 MGHRA and CDR2 YSYEKL. Trimming removed 1 base from V and 11 bases from J, with 20 bases in between. The CDR3 DNA is TGCGCCAGCAGCCAAGCTGGGGCAGGGGTCTACGGGCAGTACTTC. This encodes CASSQAGAGVYGQYF.

This chain joins TRBV12-3 or TRBV12-4 and TRBJ1-2, with TRBD1 matching over 9 bases. V trimming: 6 bases; J trimming: 8 bases; junction bases outside the gene matches: 13. This CDR3 has 15 residues. The CDR3 spells CASSPTGQGIYGYTF. CDR3 sequence (DNA): TGTGCCAGCAGCCCCACGGGACAGGGTATTTACGGCTACACCTTC.

This clonotype came up a few times. The chain joins TRBV7-2 to TRBJ1-1; 12 bases are a match to TRBD1. Unmatched junction bases numbered 5, after V lost 5 bases and J lost 4 bases. This CDR3 has 15 amino acids. CDR1 and CDR2 (germline): SGHTA, FQGNSA. CDR3 nucleotides: TGTGCCAGCAGCCGGGACAGGGGGCGGACCACTGAAGCTTTCTTT. Translation: CASSRDRGRTTEAFF.

This clonotype was counted a few times. The V and J genes are TRBV7-9 and TRBJ1-3; D is uncertain. V lost 8 bases and J lost 0, with 5 bases in between. This CDR3 is built from 12 residues. Per the germline V gene, CDR1 is SEHNR and CDR2 is FQNEAQ (reference sequence). CDR3 sequence (DNA): TGTGCCAGCGCAAACTCTGGAAACACCATATATTTT. It specifies CASANSGNTIYF.

This clonotype was detected many times. The chain couples TRBV29-1 to TRBJ2-1; a weak D match, TRBD1 (6 bases). The CDR3 loop spans 15 amino acids. Germline values: CDR1 SQVTM, CDR2 ANQGSEA. Trimming took 2 bases from V and 0 from J, leaving 11 bases between them. CDR3 nucleotides: TGCAGCGTTGAAAGCACAGGGAGCTCCTACAATGAGCAGTTCTTC. It translates to CSVESTGSSYNEQFF.

This rearrangement joins TRBV6-2 or TRBV6-3 to TRBJ2-1; 10 bases line up with TRBD2. Per germline, CDR1 MNHEY and CDR2 SVGEGT. The CDR3 sequence is 17 residues long. V shed 2 bases, J shed 8 bases, and the junction held 12 bases outside the gene matches. This CDR3 reads CASSYRQREGRGYEQFF. The CDR3 bases are TGTGCCAGCAGTTACCGGCAGCGGGAGGGCCGGGGCTATGAGCAGTTCTTC.

There are a few counts of this clonotype. V is TRBV29-1 and J is TRBJ2-1; 8 nucleotides line up with TRBD2. J lost 3 bases, V lost 5 bases, and 9 bases had no gene match. CDR3 length: 15 residues. Germline assignment: CDR1 SQVTM and CDR2 ANQGSEA. The CDR3 here is CSVKAETSDYNEQFF. CDR3 coding DNA: TGCAGCGTTAAAGCAGAGACTAGCGACTACAATGAGCAGTTCTTC.

This clonotype was found many times. The V call is TRBV6-2 or TRBV6-3, the J call TRBJ2-7; D ambiguous. V dropped 8 bases and J dropped 3 bases, with 14 bases sitting between them. The CDR3 consists of 13 residues. Germline-derived CDR1 and CDR2 are MNHEY and SVGEGT. The CDR3 DNA sequence: TGTGCCAGCGGTGGCTCTGGTCTCTACGAGCAGTACTTC. As protein: CASGGSGLYEQYF.

This clonotype was detected a few times. The gene calls are TRBV20-1 and TRBJ1-4; perhaps TRBD1 as D (5 bases). This CDR3 spans 16 amino acids. Trimming shortened V by 1 base and J by 5 bases, and 17 bases separated the two germline ends. CDR1 DFQATT and CDR2 SNEGSKA come from the germline V gene (reference sequence). CDR3 bases: TGCAGTGCTAGAGCGCCTTTGGGACTGCGGAATGAAAAACTGTTTTTT. Translated: CSARAPLGLRNEKLFF.

This clonotype has at least ten counts. The chain couples TRBV4-2 to TRBJ2-5; the D gene is possibly TRBD2 (6 bases). Germline V CDR1 and CDR2: LGHNA, YNFKEQ. The CDR3 is 13 residues long. V gave up 1 base and J gave up 5 bases, with 8 bases separating them. The CDR3 here is CASSQAGGETQYF. The CDR3 DNA reads TGTGCCAGCAGCCAAGCTGGGGGGGAGACCCAGTACTTC.

V is TRBV20-1 and J is TRBJ2-5, with 9 bases that match TRBD1. The CDR3 length is 13 residues. CDR1 and CDR2 from the germline V gene are DFQATT and SNEGSKA (reference sequence). After removal of 5 bases from V and 5 bases from J, the junction contained 6 bases not matched to a gene. The CDR3 loop is CSAPDRGWETQYF. As DNA, the CDR3 is TGCAGTGCTCCGGACAGGGGTTGGGAGACCCAGTACTTC.